A selection of T cell receptor beta chains follows, all from one sample in a study of cytomegalovirus exposure and HLA in healthy donors. Profiled with immunoSEQ multiplex PCR; TCRdb holds only in-frame clones, not every one. The sample shows under 100,000 clones, 80% to 85% of them seen only once. Sequenced input: PBMCs. Receptors originate from a woman between 65 and 79 years old in good health and CMV-seropositive. Both conserved end residues are trimmed from each CDR3. Clone size, where shown, is once, few, many, or a class for clones that have expanded.

abundance: few; j_gene: TRBJ2-7; v_gene: TRBV7-6; CDR3aa: ASSLETSYEQY
abundance: .; j_gene: TRBJ1-1; v_gene: TRBV7-3; CDR3aa: ASSLSPGNTEAF
abundance: few; j_gene: TRBJ1-1; v_gene: TRBV2; CDR3aa: ASTPGTTNTEAF
abundance: .; j_gene: TRBJ1-4; v_gene: TRBV6-1; CDR3aa: ASSADYTNEKLF
abundance: .; j_gene: TRBJ2-1; v_gene: TRBV19; CDR3aa: ASSAQGPYNEQF
abundance: .; j_gene: TRBJ2-3; v_gene: TRBV4-1; CDR3aa: ASSQPGTGDPKQY
abundance: .; j_gene: TRBJ1-2; v_gene: TRBV2; CDR3aa: ASSVNRGFNGYT
abundance: .; j_gene: TRBJ1-5; v_gene: TRBV6-6; CDR3aa: ASKGQNNQPQH
abundance: .; j_gene: TRBJ2-1; v_gene: TRBV5-1; CDR3aa: ASSLEESPGYNEQF
abundance: .; j_gene: TRBJ1-1; v_gene: TRBV11-2; CDR3aa: ASSVGDQLATEAF
abundance: .; j_gene: TRBJ2-7; v_gene: TRBV19; CDR3aa: ASTQSSGSRNSYEQY
abundance: .; j_gene: TRBJ2-3; v_gene: TRBV14; CDR3aa: ASSQPSTDTQY
abundance: once; j_gene: TRBJ2-7; v_gene: TRBV11-2; CDR3aa: ASSLRPSGTPVYEQY
abundance: .; j_gene: TRBJ2-7; v_gene: TRBV6-1; CDR3aa: ASSERPYEQY
abundance: .; j_gene: TRBJ2-5; v_gene: TRBV5-1; CDR3aa: ASSLGPEGTGIQETQY
abundance: .; j_gene: TRBJ2-1; v_gene: TRBV18; CDR3aa: ASSPTKGGPSGRSVNEQF
abundance: .; j_gene: TRBJ2-2; v_gene: TRBV6-5; CDR3aa: ASSYSGGSKGGELF
abundance: once; j_gene: TRBJ2-1; v_gene: TRBV7-9; CDR3aa: ASSLAPSEQF
abundance: .; j_gene: TRBJ2-7; v_gene: TRBV21-1; CDR3aa: ASSQRKHSYQDTYEQY
abundance: .; j_gene: TRBJ2-1; v_gene: TRBV9; CDR3aa: ASTQGGRDHEQF
abundance: .; j_gene: TRBJ1-1; v_gene: TRBV5-1; CDR3aa: ASSWDRAGNTEAF
abundance: few; j_gene: TRBJ1-4; v_gene: TRBV5-1; CDR3aa: ASSLRGLWEKLF
abundance: once; j_gene: TRBJ2-3; v_gene: TRBV25-1; CDR3aa: ASSAPGQIKSTDTQY
abundance: .; j_gene: TRBJ2-1; v_gene: TRBV10-3; CDR3aa: AISGTEPPSGRKKF
abundance: .; j_gene: .; v_gene: TRBV6-5; CDR3aa: ASSYSVGREQY
abundance: .; j_gene: TRBJ2-1; v_gene: TRBV7-9; CDR3aa: ASSLAPKSSYNEQF
abundance: .; j_gene: TRBJ2-7; v_gene: TRBV28; CDR3aa: ASSTYEQY
abundance: .; j_gene: TRBJ2-7; v_gene: TRBV7-2; CDR3aa: ASSRAGQGAYYEQY
abundance: .; j_gene: TRBJ2-5; v_gene: TRBV11-2; CDR3aa: ASSLSGMGETQY
abundance: .; j_gene: TRBJ1-2; v_gene: TRBV7-2; CDR3aa: ASSATAGTGRNT
abundance: .; j_gene: TRBJ2-7; v_gene: TRBV5-5; CDR3aa: ASSLAASVNYEQY
abundance: .; j_gene: TRBJ1-5; v_gene: TRBV28; CDR3aa: ATYPLNNQPQH